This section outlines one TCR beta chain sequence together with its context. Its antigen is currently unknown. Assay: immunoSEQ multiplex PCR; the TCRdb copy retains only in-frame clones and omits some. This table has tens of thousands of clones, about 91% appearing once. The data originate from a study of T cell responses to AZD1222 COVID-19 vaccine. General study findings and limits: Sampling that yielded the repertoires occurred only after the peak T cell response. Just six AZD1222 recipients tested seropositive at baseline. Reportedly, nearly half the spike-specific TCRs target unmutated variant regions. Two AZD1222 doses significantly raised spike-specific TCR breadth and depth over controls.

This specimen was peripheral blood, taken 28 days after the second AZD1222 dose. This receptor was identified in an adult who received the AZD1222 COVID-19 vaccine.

The CDR3, as DNA: TGTGCCAGCTCAGGGGGGACCACCGGGGAGCTGTTTTTT. Translating it yields CASSGGTTGELFF. The rearrangement uses TRBV18 and TRBJ2-2; tentative D call: TRBD2 (6 bases). CDR1 is KGHSH and CDR2 is LQKENI in the germline V gene. Trimming took 5 bases from V and 4 from J, leaving 8 bases between them. The CDR3 has 13 residues.